Sequencing of this T cell receptor (beta chain) was carried out in a study of blood T cell repertoires in COVID-19. In the study overall: COVID-19 samples collected from the United States, Italy and Spain covered acute and convalescent phases.

Between the trimmed V and J ends, which lost 2 bases and 2 bases, there was a span of 14 bases. CDR3 size: 16 residues. Germline assignment: CDR1 MGHRA and CDR2 YSYEKL. Measured with immunoSEQ multiplex PCR; TCRdb has only the in-frame clones, and not every one. The sample includes about 77,000 clones, roughly 80% of them seen just once. The receptor was derived from a woman in her 70s with acute or convalescent COVID-19. The source material was peripheral blood. V and J are TRBV4-1 and TRBJ2-3; D gene unclear. The CDR3 sequence: CASSQTTVRPTDTQYF. CDR3 bases: TGCGCCAGCAGCCAAACCACAGTTAGGCCCACAGATACGCAGTATTTT.